Listed below are T cell receptor beta chains from one sample, sequenced in a study of blood T cell repertoires in COVID-19. Some clones are missing from TCRdb's copy, which holds only in-frame ones; the method was immunoSEQ multiplex PCR. Of fewer than 90,000 clones detected, about 77% appear once; the ten largest clones hold about 6%. Sequenced input: peripheral blood. The receptors come from a man aged 70-80 years with COVID-19, enrolled during active disease. Both conserved end residues are part of each CDR3. The order of the fields is J gene, clone size, V gene, D gene, CDR3 protein, CDR3 DNA. A D gene is named only where the DNA matches it firmly. Some rows mark clone size as missing; the rest say once, few, many or name a class of expanded clone.

>TRBJ1-1|NA|TRBV4-2|NA
CASSPRVGSTTEAFF
TGTGCCAGCAGCCCCCGGGTAGGGAGCACCACTGAAGCTTTCTTT
>TRBJ2-1|NA|TRBV7-9|TRBD2
CASSLASRTSGSNEQFF
TGTGCCAGCAGCTTAGCATCTCGTACCAGCGGGAGCAATGAGCAGTTCTTC
>TRBJ2-3|NA|TRBV29-1|NA
CSVVKGADTQYF
TGCAGCGTTGTGAAAGGGGCTGATACGCAGTATTTT
>TRBJ1-3|NA|TRBV7-2|NA
CASSPGLSGNTIYF
TGTGCCAGCAGCCCGGGGTTGTCTGGAAACACCATATATTTT
>TRBJ2-3|NA|TRBV11-2|TRBD2
CASSFTSGGTTDTQYF
TGTGCCAGCAGCTTCACTAGCGGGGGGACGACAGATACGCAGTATTTT
>TRBJ2-7|NA|TRBV6-6|NA
CASSSASYEQYF
TGTGCCAGCAGTTCTGCCAGCTACGAGCAGTACTTC
>TRBJ2-7|NA|TRBV5-4|NA
CASSRPGDSYEQYF
TGTGCCAGCAGCCGCCCCGGGGACTCCTACGAGCAGTACTTC
>TRBJ1-4|many|TRBV27|TRBD1
CASSWTGTNEKLFF
TGTGCCAGCAGTTGGACAGGGACTAATGAAAAACTGTTTTTT
>TRBJ2-2|NA|TRBV7-3|NA
CASSLYREGTGELFF
TGTGCCAGCAGCCTATACAGGGAGGGCACCGGGGAGCTGTTTTTT
>TRBJ1-2|NA|TRBV2|TRBD1
CASSDWTGLSGYTF
TGTGCCAGCAGTGACTGGACAGGGCTTAGCGGCTACACCTTC
>TRBJ2-3|NA|TRBV18|TRBD1
CASSPTFVTGGHTDTQYF
TGTGCCAGCTCACCAACTTTTGTAACAGGGGGACACACAGATACGCAGTATTTT
>TRBJ2-3|NA|TRBV11-2|TRBD2
CASSLDSRTSGDTDTQYF
TGTGCCAGCAGCTTAGATTCGCGGACTAGCGGGGACACAGATACGCAGTATTTT
>TRBJ2-7|once|TRBV19|NA
CASSGPTSANEQYF
TGTGCCTCCTCGGGCCCGACTAGTGCCAACGAGCAGTACTTC
>TRBJ2-1|NA|TRBV6-2/TRBV6-3|NA
CASSLLDLETYNEQFF
TGTGCCAGCAGCCTACTAGACTTGGAAACCTACAATGAGCAGTTCTTC
>TRBJ1-6|NA|TRBV4-3|TRBD1
CASSPGGFSPLHF
TGCGCCAGCAGCCCAGGGGGCTTTTCACCCCTCCACTTT
>TRBJ1-2|NA|TRBV5-4|TRBD1
CASSFRTGNNYGYTF
TGTGCCAGCAGCTTCCGGACAGGGAATAACTATGGCTACACCTTC
>TRBJ1-2|NA|TRBV19|NA
CASMSTRMSYTF
TGTGCCAGTATGTCGACACGGATGAGCTACACCTTC
>TRBJ1-1|once|TRBV7-9|TRBD1
CASSFEQGVRTEAFF
TGTGCCAGCAGCTTTGAACAGGGGGTTCGCACTGAAGCTTTCTTT
>TRBJ2-7|NA|TRBV11-3|TRBD2
CASSLGTSGYEQYF
TGTGCCAGCAGCTTGGGGACTAGCGGCTACGAGCAGTACTTC
>TRBJ1-1|NA|TRBV6-2/TRBV6-3|TRBD1
CASSTQGGNEAFF
TGTGCCAGCAGTACTCAGGGGGGAAATGAAGCTTTCTTT
>TRBJ1-5|NA|TRBV5-8|TRBD1
CASSWTGVVQPQHF
TGTGCCAGCAGCTGGACAGGGGTGGTTCAGCCCCAGCATTTT
>TRBJ1-2|NA|TRBV28|NA
CASSGLGGGYTF
TGTGCCAGCTCCGGGTTGGGGGGAGGCTACACCTTC
>TRBJ1-1|NA|TRBV2|NA
CASKRTALNTEAFF
TGTGCCAGCAAGCGGACAGCATTGAACACTGAAGCTTTCTTT
>TRBJ2-1|NA|TRBV28|NA
CASSPGRLAGYNEQFF
TGTGCCAGCAGCCCCGGGCGGCTAGCTGGCTACAATGAGCAGTTCTTC
>TRBJ1-1|NA|TRBV6-5|NA
CASSRGTEAFF
TGTGCCAGCAGCCGGGGAACCGAAGCTTTCTTT
>TRBJ1-5|NA|TRBV28|TRBD1
CASSEGTGNQPQHF
TGTGCCAGCAGTGAAGGGACAGGTAATCAGCCCCAGCATTTT
>TRBJ1-4|NA|TRBV7-9|NA
CASSLGQATTNEKLFF
TGTGCCAGCAGCTTAGGACAGGCGACAACTAATGAAAAACTGTTTTTT
>TRBJ1-2|NA|TRBV18|TRBD1
CASATRTGSNYGYTF
TGTGCCAGCGCCACCCGGACAGGATCGAACTATGGCTACACCTTC
>TRBJ2-3|NA|TRBV9|NA
CASSVGMGTLKWGLKDTQYF
TGTGCCAGCAGCGTAGGGATGGGGACACTAAAATGGGGATTGAAAGATACGCAGTATTTT